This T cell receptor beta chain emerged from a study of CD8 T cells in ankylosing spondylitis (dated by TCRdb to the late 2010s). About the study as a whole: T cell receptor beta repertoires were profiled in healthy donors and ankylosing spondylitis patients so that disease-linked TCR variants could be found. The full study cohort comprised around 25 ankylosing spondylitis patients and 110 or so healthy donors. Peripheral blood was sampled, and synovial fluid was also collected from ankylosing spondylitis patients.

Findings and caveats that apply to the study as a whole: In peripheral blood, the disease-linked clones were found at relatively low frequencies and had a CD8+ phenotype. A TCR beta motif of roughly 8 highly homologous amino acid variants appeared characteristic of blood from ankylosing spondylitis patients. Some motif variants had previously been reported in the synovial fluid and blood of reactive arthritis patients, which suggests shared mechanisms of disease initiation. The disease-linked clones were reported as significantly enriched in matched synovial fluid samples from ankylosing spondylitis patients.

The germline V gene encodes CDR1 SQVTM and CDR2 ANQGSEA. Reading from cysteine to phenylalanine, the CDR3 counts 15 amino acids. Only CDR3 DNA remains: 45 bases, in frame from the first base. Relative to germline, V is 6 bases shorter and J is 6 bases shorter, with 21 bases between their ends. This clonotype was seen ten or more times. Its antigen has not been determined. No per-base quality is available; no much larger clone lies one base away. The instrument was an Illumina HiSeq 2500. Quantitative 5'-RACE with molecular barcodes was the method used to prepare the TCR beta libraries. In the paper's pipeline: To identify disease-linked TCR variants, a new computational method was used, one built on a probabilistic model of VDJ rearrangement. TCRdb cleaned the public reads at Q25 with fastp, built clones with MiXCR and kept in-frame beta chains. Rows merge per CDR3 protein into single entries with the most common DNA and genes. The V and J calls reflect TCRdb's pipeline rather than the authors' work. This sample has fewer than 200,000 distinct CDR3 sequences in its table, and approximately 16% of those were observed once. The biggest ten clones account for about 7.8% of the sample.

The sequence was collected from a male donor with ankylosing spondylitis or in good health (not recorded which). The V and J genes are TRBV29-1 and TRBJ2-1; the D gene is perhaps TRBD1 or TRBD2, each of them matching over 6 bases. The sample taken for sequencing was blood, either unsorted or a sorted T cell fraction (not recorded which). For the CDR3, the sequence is CSVSKGGPVFNEQFF. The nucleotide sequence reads TGCAGCGTCTCCAAGGGGGGTCCGGTGTTCAATGAGCAGTTCTTC.